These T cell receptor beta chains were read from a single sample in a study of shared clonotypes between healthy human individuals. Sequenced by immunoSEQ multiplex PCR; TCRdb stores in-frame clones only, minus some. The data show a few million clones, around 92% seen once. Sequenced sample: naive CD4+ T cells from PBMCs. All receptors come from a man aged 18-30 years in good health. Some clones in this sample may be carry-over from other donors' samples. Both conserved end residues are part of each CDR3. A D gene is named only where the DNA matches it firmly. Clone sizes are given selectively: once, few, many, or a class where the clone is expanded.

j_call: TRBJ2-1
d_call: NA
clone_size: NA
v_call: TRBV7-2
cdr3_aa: CASSLGDRTYNEQFF
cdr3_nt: TGTGCCAGCAGCTTGGGGGATCGGACCTACAATGAGCAGTTCTTC

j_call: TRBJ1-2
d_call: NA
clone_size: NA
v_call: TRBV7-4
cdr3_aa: CASSPPCSVGGYTF
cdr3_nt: TGTGCCAGCAGTCCCCCATGTTCGGTGGGAGGCTACACCTTC

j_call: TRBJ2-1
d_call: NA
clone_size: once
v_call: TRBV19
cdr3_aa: CASSIVSSNNEQFF
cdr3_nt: TGTGCCAGTAGTATAGTCTCGAGTAACAATGAGCAGTTCTTC

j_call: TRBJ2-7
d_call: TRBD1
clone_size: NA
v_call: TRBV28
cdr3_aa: CASRITGDSYEQYF
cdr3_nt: TGTGCCAGCAGGATTACAGGGGACAGCTACGAGCAGTACTTC

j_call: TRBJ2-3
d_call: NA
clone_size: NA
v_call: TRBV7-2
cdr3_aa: CASSILTTQIDTQYF
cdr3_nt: TGTGCCAGCAGCATATTGACGACCCAAATAGATACGCAGTATTTT

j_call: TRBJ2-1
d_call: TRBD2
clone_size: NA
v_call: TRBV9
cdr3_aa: CASSVPGGPRGYNEQFF
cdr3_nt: TGTGCCAGCAGCGTCCCGGGAGGGCCTCGGGGATACAATGAGCAGTTCTTC

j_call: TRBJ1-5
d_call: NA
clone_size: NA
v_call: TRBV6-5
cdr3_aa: CASSYRVHQPQHF
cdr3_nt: TGTGCCAGCAGTTACAGGGTCCATCAGCCCCAGCATTTT

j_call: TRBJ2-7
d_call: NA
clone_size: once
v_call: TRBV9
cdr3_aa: CASSTHLGTSFYEQYF
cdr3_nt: TGTGCCAGCAGCACACACCTTGGGACCTCCTTCTACGAGCAGTACTTC

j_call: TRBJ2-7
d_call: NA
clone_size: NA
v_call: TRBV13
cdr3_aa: CASSLSEWGYEQYF
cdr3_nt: TGTGCCAGCAGCTTGTCGGAGTGGGGCTACGAGCAGTACTTC

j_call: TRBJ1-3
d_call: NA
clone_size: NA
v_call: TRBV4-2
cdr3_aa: CASSPLFAGHTIYF
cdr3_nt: TGTGCCAGCAGCCCCCTTTTCGCTGGACACACCATATATTTT

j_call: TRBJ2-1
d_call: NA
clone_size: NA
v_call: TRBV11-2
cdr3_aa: CASSLSAGEQFF
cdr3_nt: TGTGCCAGCAGCTTATCGGCGGGTGAGCAGTTCTTC

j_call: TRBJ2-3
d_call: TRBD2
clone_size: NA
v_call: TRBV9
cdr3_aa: CASSVGGASGTDTQYF
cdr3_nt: TGTGCCAGCAGCGTAGGTGGGGCTAGCGGGACAGATACGCAGTATTTT

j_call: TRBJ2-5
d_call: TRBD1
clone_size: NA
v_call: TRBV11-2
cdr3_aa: CASSLGDRVKGETQYF
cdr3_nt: TGTGCCAGCAGCTTAGGAGACAGGGTGAAGGGAGAGACCCAGTACTTC

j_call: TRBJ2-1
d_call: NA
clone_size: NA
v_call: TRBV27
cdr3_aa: CASSTGPKSNEQFF
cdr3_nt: TGTGCCAGCAGTACGGGACCCAAGAGCAATGAGCAGTTCTTC

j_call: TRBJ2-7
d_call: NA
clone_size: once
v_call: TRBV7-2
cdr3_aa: CASSLEAHSYEQYF
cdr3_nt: TGTGCCAGCAGCTTAGAGGCCCACTCCTACGAGCAGTACTTC

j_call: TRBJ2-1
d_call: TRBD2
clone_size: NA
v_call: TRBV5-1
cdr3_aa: CASNGLAGANEQFF
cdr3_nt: TGCGCCAGCAACGGACTAGCGGGAGCGAATGAGCAGTTCTTC

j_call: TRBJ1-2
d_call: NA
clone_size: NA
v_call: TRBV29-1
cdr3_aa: CSVGGVNHYGYTF
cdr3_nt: TGCAGCGTTGGAGGCGTAAATCACTATGGCTACACCTTC

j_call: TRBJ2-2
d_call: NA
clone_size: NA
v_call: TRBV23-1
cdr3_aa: CASSTRRDNTGELFF
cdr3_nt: TGCGCCAGCAGCACACGACGGGATAACACCGGGGAGCTGTTTTTT